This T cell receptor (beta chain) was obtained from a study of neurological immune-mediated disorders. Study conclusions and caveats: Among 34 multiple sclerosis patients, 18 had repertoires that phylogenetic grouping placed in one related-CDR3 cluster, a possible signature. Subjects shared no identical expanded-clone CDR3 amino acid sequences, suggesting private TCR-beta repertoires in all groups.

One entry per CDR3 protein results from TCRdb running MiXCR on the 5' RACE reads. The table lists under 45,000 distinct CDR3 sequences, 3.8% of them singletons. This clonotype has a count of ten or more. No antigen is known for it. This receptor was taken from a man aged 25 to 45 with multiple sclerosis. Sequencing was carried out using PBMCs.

The CDR3 loop is CSARTQGARYQPQHF. The CDR3 DNA follows: TGCAGTGCTAGGACACAGGGGGCGCGGTACCAGCCCCAGCATTTT. The gene calls are TRBV20-1 and TRBJ1-5; 9 bases line up with TRBD1. Per the germline V gene, CDR1 is DFQATT and CDR2 is SNEGSKA (reference sequence). V was pared by 3 bases and J by 7 bases, with 10 bases of the junction left unmatched. The CDR3 sequence is 15 residues long.